The TCR beta chain under discussion was sequenced for a study of blood T cell repertoires in COVID-19. Those who participated ranged in age from roughly 18 to 95 years and resided in 20 to 30 US areas. Each participant's cohort was designated according to participant-reported clinical history. Recovered participants had two consecutive negative NP/OP PCR tests, healthcare professional clearance, or symptom resolution. Original processing notes: Scientists estimated how many nucleated cells there were by amplifying reference gene primers. Clones were sequenced by immunoSEQ multiplex PCR, and TCRdb holds only the in-frame ones, with some missing. V, J and clone size are taken as reported in that table, and D and trimming were inferred from the DNA itself. The sample includes roughly 260,000 clones, just over 90% seen only once; the top ten take 1.9%. Germline CDR1 reads SGHTS; CDR2 reads YDEGEE. The CDR3 spans 16 residues. With 1 base removed from V and 4 bases from J, the gap between germline ends came to 17 bases.

The rearrangement uses TRBV5-8 and TRBJ1-2; D may be TRBD1 (5 bases). Material for sequencing was PBMCs or T cells enriched from blood (not recorded which). The clonotype was recovered from a woman aged 18-29 years who had recovered from COVID-19. CDR3 loop: CASSLTGQAGIYGYTF. CDR3 DNA: TGTGCCAGCAGCTTGACCGGACAAGCAGGGATCTATGGCTACACCTTC. The complete variable domain, with remaining parts taken from reference TRBV5-8 and TRBJ1-2, reads EAGVTQSPTHLIKTRGQQATLRCSPISGHTSVYWYQQALGLGLQFLLWYDEGEERNRGNFPPRFSGRQFPNYSSELNVNALELEDSALYLCASSLTGQAGIYGYTFGSGTRLTVV.